The 14 T cell receptor beta chains below all came from one sample that was sequenced in a study of persistence of HIV-infected CD4 T cells. Anti-CD3/anti-CD28 beads served as a nonspecific positive control stimulus. CD4+ T cells upregulating both CD40 ligand and CD69 were sorted as responding cells. The libraries were made with immunoSEQ version 4 in survey mode. The data were produced by immunoSEQ multiplex PCR, yet TCRdb's version contains in-frame clones alone and is incomplete. The sample holds around 47,000 clones; roughly nine tenths are singletons and the top ten take approximately 2%. Their antigens are not known. The specimen comprised CD4+ T cells sorted from PBMCs after 18-hour stimulation, sampled from a patient who received antiretroviral therapy. The receptor source for this set is an adult man with HIV who was CMV-seropositive.

This chain joins TRBV6-1 and TRBJ1-2; TRBD1 matches 9 bases. Germline CDR1 reads MNHNS; CDR2 reads SASEGT. The CDR3 has 16 amino acids. The J segment lost 5 bases and the V segment lost 4 bases, leaving 11 bases of the junction unmatched. CDR3 in amino acids: CASSAPPGQGRYGYTF. DNA for the CDR3: TGTGCCAGCAGTGCACCCCCGGGACAGGGAAGGTATGGCTACACCTTC.

The rearrangement joins TRBV6-5 to TRBJ1-5; 9 bases line up with TRBD1. The CDR3 is made up of 15 amino acids. The V gene end was trimmed by 6 bases and the J gene end by 5 bases; junction bases not matched to a gene: 8. Germline values: CDR1 MNHEY, CDR2 SVGAGI. CDR3 DNA: TGTGCCAGCAGGGAGGGACAGGGACCTTATCAGCCCCAGCATTTT. This codes for CASREGQGPYQPQHF.

This clone was seen only a few times. The chain uses TRBV7-2 and TRBJ1-5, with a tentative D call TRBD1 (5 bases). The V end lost 3 bases, the J end lost 2 bases, and 14 bases lay between the germline ends. CDR1 and CDR2 from the germline V gene are SGHTA and FQGNSA. This CDR3 spans 16 amino acids. The DNA of the CDR3 is TGTGCCAGCAGCTTGGGGGGGTCCTGGGGCAATCAGCCCCAGCATTTT. This sequence encodes CASSLGGSWGNQPQHF.

V usage is TRBV7-3 and J usage is TRBJ2-3, with 10 positions matching TRBD2. The CDR3 spans 16 residues. Germline V gene lookup returns CDR1 SGHTA and CDR2 FQGTGA. Losses at the gene ends were 5 bases for V and 1 base for J; bases not matched to a gene: 6. In nucleotides, the CDR3 is TGTGCCAGCAGCCGCGAGCGGGGGGGCGGCACAGATACGCAGTATTTT. The encoded protein is CASSRERGGGTDTQYF.

The chain uses TRBV19 and TRBJ1-3, with a possible D match to TRBD1 (5 bases). CDR1 is LNHDA, CDR2 SQIVND, per germline (reference sequence). CDR3 length: 16 amino acids. The V gene lost 9 bases and the J gene lost 0 bases, with 18 bases spanning the gap. As DNA, the CDR3 is TGTGCCAGCCGCGAGAAGGGGCAAAGCTCTGGAAACACCATATATTTT. Translating it yields CASREKGQSSGNTIYF.

The CDR3 sequence is CASSPLEGSGYTF. The CDR3 DNA follows: TGTGCCAGCTCACCACTGGAGGGCTCTGGCTACACCTTC. The V call is TRBV18, the J call TRBJ1-2, with D unclear. Trimming stripped 1 base from V and 7 bases from J, with 10 bases between. The V gene's germline CDR1 is KGHSH and CDR2 LQKENI. The CDR3 is 13 residues long.

On this clone itself: The junction differs from germline at one of its ends, possibly a read error. The genes are TRBV6-1 and TRBJ1-3; D call uncertain. CDR3 length: 17 amino acids. Looked up from germline, CDR1 is MNHNS and CDR2 is SASEGT. For the CDR3, the DNA is TGTGCCAGCACTGAACGGGGAGTTGGGCTAGCTGGAAACACCATATATTTT. It is translated as CASTERGVGLAGNTIYF.

The J gene is TRBJ2-7, the V gene TRBV20-1; 12 nucleotides align to TRBD2. Germline assignment: CDR1 DFQATT and CDR2 SNEGSKA (reference sequence). CDR3 length equals 15 residues. V gave up 3 bases and J gave up 0 bases; unmatched junction bases: 3. CDR3 bases: TGCAGTGCTAGTGGGACTAGCGGGTCCTCCTACGAGCAGTACTTC. Translated: CSASGTSGSSYEQYF.

The chain joins TRBV3-1 (or the pseudogene TRBV3-2) to TRBJ2-3; unclear D gene. Trimming removed 1 base from V and 4 bases from J, with 6 bases in between. The CDR3 totals 13 residues. In germline, CDR1 is LGHDT, CDR2 YNNKEL (reference sequence). The CDR3: CASSQVLSDTQYF. CDR3 nucleotide sequence: TGTGCCAGCAGCCAAGTGCTATCAGATACGCAGTATTTT.

V and J are TRBV5-1 and TRBJ2-1; 10 bases are a match to TRBD2. V gave up 5 bases and J gave up 5 bases; unmatched junction bases: 10. Germline V lookup: CDR1 SGHRS, CDR2 YFSETQ. The CDR3 is made up of 16 amino acids. The CDR3: CASRPSGGRRNNEQFF. The CDR3 nucleotides are TGCGCCAGCAGGCCTAGCGGGGGCCGGCGAAACAATGAGCAGTTCTTC.

In its sample, this clone was seen once. The rearrangement uses TRBV1 and TRBJ1-5; the table's D call TRBD1 went unverified against the DNA. TRBV1 is shown as a pseudogene. The CDR3 contains 18 residues. In DNA, the CDR3 is TGCACCAGCAGCCCAAGATTAGCCGACAGGGAGGCCGGTCAGCCCCAGCATTTT. Its protein product is CTSSPRLADREAGQPQHF.

This clone was observed a single time. This chain joins TRBV12-2 and TRBJ2-2; TRBD2 is the table's D call and was not checked against the DNA. TRBV12-2 is flagged as a pseudogene. The CDR3 consists of 18 residues. The CDR3, as DNA: TGTGCAAGTCGCCGATATCTCCCTAGCGGGGGGGACACCGGGGAGCTGTTTTTT. Its translation: CASRRYLPSGGDTGELFF.

This clone appeared a single time. As DNA, the CDR3 is TGTGCCAGCTCTCAAGAGGGAGACATATATGGCTACACCTTC. Protein product: CASSQEGDIYGYTF. The chain uses TRBV18 and TRBJ1-2; D gene unclear. This CDR3 spans 14 amino acids. The germline V gene has CDR1 KGHSH and CDR2 LQKENI. The V and J ends lost 6 bases and 5 bases respectively, with 16 bases between them.

The chain couples TRBV19 to TRBJ1-3; D not resolved. V lost 6 bases and J lost 2, with 20 bases in between. The germline CDR1 and CDR2 sequences are LNHDA and SQIVND (reference sequence). The CDR3 loop spans 17 amino acids. The CDR3 bases are TGTGCCAGTAGAACCGGACCGCTGGGAGTCCCTGGAAACACCATATATTTT. Its protein is CASRTGPLGVPGNTIYF. The whole variable domain, remainder taken from reference TRBV19 and TRBJ1-3, is DGGITQSPKYLFRKEGQNVTLSCEQNLNHDAMYWYRQDPGQGLRLIYYSQIVNDFQKGDIAEGYSVSREKKESFPLTVTSAQKNPTAFYLCASRTGPLGVPGNTIYFGEGSWLTVV.